The T cell receptor (beta chain) described here comes from a study of OX40 agonist ivuxolimab in advanced cancers. The protocol was immunoSEQ multiplex PCR, while the TCRdb copy is restricted to in-frame clones and leaves out a portion. The top ten hold around 12% of the sample, which has about 54,000 clones, approximately 93% seen once. Concerning this clone: At the DNA level, this CDR3 is encoded by other sequences in the same sample as well.

This clonotype was sampled from an adult with an advanced solid tumor such as melanoma, head and neck, liver or kidney cancer. Sequenced material: CD4+ or CD8+ T cells sorted from blood, taken in a trial of the OX40 agonist ivuxolimab.

The CDR3 is CSTTEQGAYGYTF. The CDR3 coding sequence is TGCAGCACAACAGAACAGGGGGCGTACGGCTACACCTTC. This chain uses TRBV29-1 with TRBJ1-2, with 9 bases that match TRBD1. The CDR3 contains 13 residues. V lost 8 bases and J lost 8; bases outside the gene matches: 12. The germline V gene has CDR1 SQVTM and CDR2 ANQGSEA.